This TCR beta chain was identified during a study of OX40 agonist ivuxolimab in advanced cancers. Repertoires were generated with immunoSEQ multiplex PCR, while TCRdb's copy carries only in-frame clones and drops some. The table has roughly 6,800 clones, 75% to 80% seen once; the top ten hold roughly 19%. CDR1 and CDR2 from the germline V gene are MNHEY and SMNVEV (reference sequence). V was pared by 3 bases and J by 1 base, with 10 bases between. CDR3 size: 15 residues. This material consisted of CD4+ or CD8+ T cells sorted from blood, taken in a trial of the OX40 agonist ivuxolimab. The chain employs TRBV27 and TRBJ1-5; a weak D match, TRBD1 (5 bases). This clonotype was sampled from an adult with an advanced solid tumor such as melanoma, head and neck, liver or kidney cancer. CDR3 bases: TGTGCCAGCAGTTTTGCGGGGGGGAGCAATCAGCCCCAGCATTTT. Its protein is CASSFAGGSNQPQHF.